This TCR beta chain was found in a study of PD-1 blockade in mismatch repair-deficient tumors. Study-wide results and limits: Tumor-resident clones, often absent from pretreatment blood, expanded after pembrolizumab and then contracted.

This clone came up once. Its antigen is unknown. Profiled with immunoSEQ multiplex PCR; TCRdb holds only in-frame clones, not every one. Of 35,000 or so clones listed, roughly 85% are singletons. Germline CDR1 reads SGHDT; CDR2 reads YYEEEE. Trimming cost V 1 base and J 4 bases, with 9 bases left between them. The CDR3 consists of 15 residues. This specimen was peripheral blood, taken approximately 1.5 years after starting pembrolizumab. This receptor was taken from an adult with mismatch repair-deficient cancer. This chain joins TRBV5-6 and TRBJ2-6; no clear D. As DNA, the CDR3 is TGTGCCAGCAGCTTGCCGGCAGTGGGGGCCAACGTCCTGACTTTC. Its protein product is CASSLPAVGANVLTF. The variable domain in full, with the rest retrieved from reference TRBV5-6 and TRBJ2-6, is DAGVTQSPTHLIKTRGQQVTLRCSPKSGHDTVSWYQQALGQGPQFIFQYYEEEERQRGNFPDRFSGHQFPNYSSELNVNALLLGDSALYLCASSLPAVGANVLTFGAGSRLTVL.